The following is a T cell receptor (beta chain) sequence with its context. This CDR3 region has 15 residues. Germline assignment: CDR1 SGHDT and CDR2 YYEEEE. V dropped 4 bases and J dropped 3 bases, with 16 bases sitting between them. These data belong to a study of cytomegalovirus exposure and HLA in healthy donors. The PCR ran on 60 Vbeta and 13 Jbeta primers. Assay: immunoSEQ multiplex PCR; the TCRdb copy retains only in-frame clones and omits some. The sample carries about 180,000 clones, approximately 80% recorded once. The sample taken for sequencing was PBMCs. V and J are TRBV5-6 and TRBJ2-5; no clear D. This TCR came from a woman aged 50 to 60 in good health and CMV-seronegative. CDR3: CASSRTPTGEETQYF. The CDR3 DNA reads TGTGCCAGCAGCCGTACCCCGACTGGAGAAGAGACCCAGTACTTC.